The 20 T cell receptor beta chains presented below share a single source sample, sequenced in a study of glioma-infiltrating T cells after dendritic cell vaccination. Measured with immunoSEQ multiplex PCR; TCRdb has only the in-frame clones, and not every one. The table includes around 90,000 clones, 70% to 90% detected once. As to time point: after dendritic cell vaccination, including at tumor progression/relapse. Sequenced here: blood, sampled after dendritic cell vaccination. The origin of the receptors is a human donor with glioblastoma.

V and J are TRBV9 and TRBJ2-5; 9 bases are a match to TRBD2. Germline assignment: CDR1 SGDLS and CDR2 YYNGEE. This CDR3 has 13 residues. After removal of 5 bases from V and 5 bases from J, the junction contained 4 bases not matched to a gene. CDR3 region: CASSSGGWETQYF. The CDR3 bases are TGTGCCAGCAGTAGCGGGGGATGGGAGACCCAGTACTTC.

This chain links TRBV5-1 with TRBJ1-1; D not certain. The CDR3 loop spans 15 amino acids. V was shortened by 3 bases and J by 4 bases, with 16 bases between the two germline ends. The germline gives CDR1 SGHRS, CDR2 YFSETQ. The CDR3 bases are TGCGCCAGCAGCTCAAAAGGGTTCGAGGGCACTGAAGCTTTCTTT. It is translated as CASSSKGFEGTEAFF.

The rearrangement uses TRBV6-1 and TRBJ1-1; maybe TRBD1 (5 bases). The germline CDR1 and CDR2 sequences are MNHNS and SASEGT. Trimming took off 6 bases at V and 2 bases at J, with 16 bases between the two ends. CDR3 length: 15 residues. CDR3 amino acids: CASRKGFDRNTEAFF. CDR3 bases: TGTGCCAGCAGGAAGGGTTTCGACAGAAACACTGAAGCTTTCTTT.

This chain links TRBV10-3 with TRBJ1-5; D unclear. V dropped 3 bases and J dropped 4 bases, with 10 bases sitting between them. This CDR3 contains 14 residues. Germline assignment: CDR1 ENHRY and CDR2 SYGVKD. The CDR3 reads CAISEQTANQPQHF. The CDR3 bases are TGTGCCATCAGTGAACAGACGGCGAATCAGCCCCAGCATTTT.

The CDR3 protein is CASSSTVFKTQYF. The CDR3 region has the DNA TGCGCCAGCAGCTCGACAGTGTTTAAGACCCAGTACTTC. The chain combines TRBV5-1 with TRBJ2-5; TRBD1 might be the D (5 bases). The V and J ends lost 3 bases and 6 bases respectively, with 12 bases between them. CDR3 length: 13 amino acids. CDR1 and CDR2 (germline): SGHRS, YFSETQ.

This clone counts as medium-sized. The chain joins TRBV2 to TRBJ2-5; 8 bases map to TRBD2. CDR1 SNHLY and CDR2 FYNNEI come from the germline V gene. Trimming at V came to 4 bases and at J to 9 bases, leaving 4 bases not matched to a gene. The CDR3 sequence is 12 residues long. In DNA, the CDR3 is TGTGCCAGCAGTGGTAATAGCGGGGCCCAGTACTTC. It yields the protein CASSGNSGAQYF.

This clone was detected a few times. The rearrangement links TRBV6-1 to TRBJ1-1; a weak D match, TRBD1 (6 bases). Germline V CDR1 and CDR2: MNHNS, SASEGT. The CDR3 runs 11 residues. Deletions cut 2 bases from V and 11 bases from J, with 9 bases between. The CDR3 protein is CASSEIGQAFF. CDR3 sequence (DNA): TGTGCCAGCAGTGAAATCGGACAGGCTTTCTTT.

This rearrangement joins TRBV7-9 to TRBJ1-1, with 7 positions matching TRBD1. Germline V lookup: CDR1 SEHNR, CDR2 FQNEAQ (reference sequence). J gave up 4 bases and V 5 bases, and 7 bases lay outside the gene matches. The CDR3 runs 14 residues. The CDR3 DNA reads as TGTGCCAGCAGCGTCGGACAGGTTGGCACTGAAGCTTTCTTT. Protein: CASSVGQVGTEAFF.

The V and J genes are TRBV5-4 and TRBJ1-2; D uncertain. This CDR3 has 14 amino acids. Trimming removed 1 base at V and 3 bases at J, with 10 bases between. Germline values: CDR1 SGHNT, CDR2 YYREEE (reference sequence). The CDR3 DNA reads TGTGCCAGCAGCTTGAGGCAGGCTGACTATGGCTACACCTTC. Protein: CASSLRQADYGYTF.

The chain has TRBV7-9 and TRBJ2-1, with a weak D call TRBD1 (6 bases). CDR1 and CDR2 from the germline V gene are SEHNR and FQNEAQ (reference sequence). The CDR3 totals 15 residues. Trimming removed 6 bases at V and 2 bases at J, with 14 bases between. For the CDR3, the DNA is TGTGCCAGCAGTCAAATACGGGACACCTACAATGAGCAGTTCTTC. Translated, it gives CASSQIRDTYNEQFF.

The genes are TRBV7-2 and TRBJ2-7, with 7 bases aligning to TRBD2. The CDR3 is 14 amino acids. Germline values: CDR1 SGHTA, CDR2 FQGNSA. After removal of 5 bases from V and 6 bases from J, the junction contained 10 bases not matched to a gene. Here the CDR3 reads CASSTLWTRGEQYF. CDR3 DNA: TGTGCCAGCAGCACACTATGGACTAGGGGCGAGCAGTACTTC.

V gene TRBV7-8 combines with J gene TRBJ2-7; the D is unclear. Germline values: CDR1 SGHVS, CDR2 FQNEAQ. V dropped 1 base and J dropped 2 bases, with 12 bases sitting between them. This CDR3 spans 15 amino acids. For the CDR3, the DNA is TGTGCCAGCAGCTTAGAGCTTGGTCAGGCCTACGAGCAGTACGTC. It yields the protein CASSLELGQAYEQYV.

The CDR3 DNA is TGTGCCAGCAGTGAACCGGGACAGGGGATGAGTGAGCAGTTCTTC. This sequence encodes CASSEPGQGMSEQFF. The chain combines TRBV6-1 with TRBJ2-1; 10 bases agree with TRBD1. Germline V CDR1 and CDR2: MNHNS, SASEGT. V was clipped by 2 bases and J by 9 bases; unmatched bases: 7. The CDR3 length is 15 residues.

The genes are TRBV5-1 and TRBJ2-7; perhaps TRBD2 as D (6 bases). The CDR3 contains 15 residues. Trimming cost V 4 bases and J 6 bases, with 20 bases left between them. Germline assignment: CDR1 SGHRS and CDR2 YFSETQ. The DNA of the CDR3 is TGCGCCAGCAGCCCTGACTGGGGAGGAACCGCCGAGCAGTACTTC. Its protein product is CASSPDWGGTAEQYF.

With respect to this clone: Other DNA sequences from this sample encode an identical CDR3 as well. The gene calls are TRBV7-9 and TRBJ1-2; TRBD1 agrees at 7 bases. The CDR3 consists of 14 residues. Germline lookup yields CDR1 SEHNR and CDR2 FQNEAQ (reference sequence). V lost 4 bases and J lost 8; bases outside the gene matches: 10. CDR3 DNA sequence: TGTGCCAGCAGCTGGTCGACAGGGCACGGGGGCTACACCTTC. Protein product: CASSWSTGHGGYTF. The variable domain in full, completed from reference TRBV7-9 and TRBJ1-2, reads DTGVSQNPRHKITKRGQNVTFRCDPISEHNRLYWYRQTLGQGPEFLTYFQNEAQLEKSRLLSDRFSAERPKGSFSTLEIQRTEQGDSAMYLCASSWSTGHGGYTFGSGTRLTVV.

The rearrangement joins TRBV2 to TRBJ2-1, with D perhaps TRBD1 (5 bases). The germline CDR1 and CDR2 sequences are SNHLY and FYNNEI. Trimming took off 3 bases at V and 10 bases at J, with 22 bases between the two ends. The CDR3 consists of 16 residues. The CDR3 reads CASSDSQARTTVEQFF. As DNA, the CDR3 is TGTGCCAGCAGTGACTCGCAAGCTCGGACAACCGTCGAGCAGTTCTTC. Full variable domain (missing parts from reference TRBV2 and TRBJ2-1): EPEVTQTPSHQVTQMGQEVILRCVPISNHLYFYWYRQILGQKVEFLVSFYNNEISEKSEIFDDQFSVERPDGSNFTLKIRSTKLEDSAMYFCASSDSQARTTVEQFFGPGTRLTVL.

This CDR3 reads CASSLATLGGATGELFF. Here the CDR3 DNA reads TGTGCCAGCAGCTTGGCTACTCTCGGGGGGGCCACCGGGGAGCTGTTTTTT. This rearrangement joins TRBV5-4 to TRBJ2-2; 8 bases map to TRBD2. The length of the CDR3 is 17 residues. Germline V CDR1 and CDR2: SGHNT, YYREEE (reference sequence). With V trimmed by 0 bases and J by 4 bases, 8 bases remained unmatched.

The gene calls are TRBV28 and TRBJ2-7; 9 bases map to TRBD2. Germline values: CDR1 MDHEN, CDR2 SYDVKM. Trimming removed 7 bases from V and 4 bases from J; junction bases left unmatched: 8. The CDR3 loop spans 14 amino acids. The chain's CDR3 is CASTPSGRLYEQYV. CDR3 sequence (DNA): TGTGCCAGCACCCCCAGCGGGAGGCTTTACGAGCAGTACGTC.

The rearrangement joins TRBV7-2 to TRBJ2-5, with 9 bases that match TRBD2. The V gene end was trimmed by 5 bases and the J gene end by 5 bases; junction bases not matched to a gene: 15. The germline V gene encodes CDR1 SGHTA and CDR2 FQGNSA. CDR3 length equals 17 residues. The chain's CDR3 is CASSPSRGAGGWETQYF. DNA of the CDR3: TGTGCCAGCAGCCCTAGTAGGGGAGCGGGAGGTTGGGAGACCCAGTACTTC.

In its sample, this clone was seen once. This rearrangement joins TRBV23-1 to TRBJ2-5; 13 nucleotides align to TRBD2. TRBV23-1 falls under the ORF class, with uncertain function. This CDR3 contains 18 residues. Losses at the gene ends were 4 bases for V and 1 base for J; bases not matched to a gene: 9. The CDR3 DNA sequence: TGCGCCAGCAGTCTACCGACTAGCGGGAGGATAACCCAAGAGACCCAGTACTTC. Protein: CASSLPTSGRITQETQYF.